These 20 T cell receptor beta chains were all obtained from the same sample, sequenced in a study of T cells in Graves' hyperthyroidism and ophthalmopathy. RNA transcripts provided the source from which TCR beta CDR3 regions were amplified. HTBI primers were employed in a first-round RT-PCR of the TCR CDR3. TCRdb reanalysed the multiplex PCR reads using MiXCR and keeps one entry per CDR3 protein. Among roughly 710,000 distinct CDR3 sequences listed, around 40% were seen once. Input material: blood. Source of these receptors: a woman aged 40 to 50 with Graves' hyperthyroidism.

This clonotype was counted at least ten times. V and J are TRBV19 and TRBJ2-7; the D gene is possibly TRBD2 (5 bases). From germline, CDR1 is LNHDA and CDR2 SQIVND (reference sequence). The CDR3 has 12 residues. Trimming removed 4 bases from V and 6 bases from J, with 10 bases in between. The CDR3 nucleotides read TGTGCCAGTAGTACCAGCCGGGGCGAGCAGTACTTC. Amino acids: CASSTSRGEQYF.

In this sample, this clonotype turned up a few times. The J gene is TRBJ1-1, the V gene TRBV7-3, with D tentatively TRBD1 (5 bases). Germline V CDR1 and CDR2: SGHTA, FQGTGA. The V end lost 5 bases, the J end lost 5 bases, and 15 bases lay between the germline ends. CDR3 size: 14 residues. CDR3 DNA: TGTGCCAGCAGCCAAACGCCAGGGCAGACTGAAGCTTTCTTT. This codes for CASSQTPGQTEAFF.

In this sample, this clonotype turned up a few times. This chain links TRBV12-3 or TRBV12-4 with TRBJ1-2; 8 positions match TRBD1. The CDR3 has 12 residues. Unmatched junction bases numbered 5, after V lost 6 bases and J lost 8 bases. The DNA of the CDR3 is TGTGCCAGCAGACGCAGGACAGGGGGCTACACCTTC. It codes for CASRRRTGGYTF.

This clonotype was seen at least ten times. The chain carries TRBV25-1 and TRBJ1-1, with 9 bases matching TRBD1. Germline CDR1 reads MGHDK; CDR2 reads SYGVNS. The V segment lost 5 bases and the J segment 5 bases; nucleotides outside the gene matches: 9. The CDR3 is 15 residues long. The CDR3 reads CASSTNRGRETEAFF. In nucleotides, the CDR3 is TGTGCCAGCAGTACAAACAGGGGGCGTGAGACTGAAGCTTTCTTT.

For this clonotype: A much larger clone differs from this one at a single base, so this may be a read error. The J gene is TRBJ2-7, the V gene TRBV10-2; TRBD1 matches 8 bases. Germline CDR1 and CDR2: WSHSY and SAAADI. The CDR3 runs to 15 residues. For the CDR3, the DNA is TGCGCCAGCAGAGCCGGGACAGGCCGCTCCTACGAGCAGCACTTC. It yields the protein CASRAGTGRSYEQHF.

About this clonotype: This sequence may be a read error, since a much larger clone differs from it by one base. The chain has TRBV19 and TRBJ1-5; 9 bases are a match to TRBD1. V was pared by 8 bases and J by 2 bases, with 7 bases of the junction left unmatched. The CDR3 length is 15 residues. The germline gives CDR1 LNHDA, CDR2 SQIVND (reference sequence). The CDR3 sequence: CASGMTGGGNQPQHF. For the CDR3, the DNA is TGTGCCAGTGGCATGACAGGGGGAGGCAATCAGCCCCAGCATTTT.

The chain is built from TRBV29-1 and TRBJ2-5, with D possibly matching TRBD2 (5 bases). The germline CDR1 and CDR2 sequences are SQVTM and ANQGSEA. CDR3 length: 13 amino acids. V dropped 1 base and J dropped 2 bases, with 8 bases sitting between them. CDR3 sequence reads: CSVEGRRQETQYF. CDR3 DNA: TGCAGCGTTGAAGGGAGGAGGCAAGAGACCCAGTACTTC.

The J gene is TRBJ2-5, the V gene TRBV6-5; possible D gene TRBD2, 5 bases. Deletions cut 10 bases from V and 4 bases from J, with 19 bases between. Germline values: CDR1 MNHEY, CDR2 SVGAGI. The CDR3 has 14 residues. CDR3: CAISGVPGGETQYF. The CDR3 DNA reads TGTGCCATCAGCGGAGTCCCAGGAGGAGAGACCCAGTACTTC.

A few counts support this clonotype. The chain employs TRBV19 and TRBJ2-2; 9 nucleotides line up with TRBD1. V was clipped by 7 bases and J by 4 bases; unmatched bases: 10. The germline CDR1 and CDR2 sequences are LNHDA and SQIVND (reference sequence). This CDR3 contains 16 residues. CDR3 loop: CASNPWTGAPTGELFF. CDR3 in DNA: TGTGCCAGTAACCCCTGGACAGGGGCGCCCACCGGGGAGCTGTTTTTT. The variable domain in full, completed from reference TRBV19 and TRBJ2-2, reads DGGITQSPKYLFRKEGQNVTLSCEQNLNHDAMYWYRQDPGQGLRLIYYSQIVNDFQKGDIAEGYSVSREKKESFPLTVTSAQKNPTAFYLCASNPWTGAPTGELFFGEGSRLTVL.

On this clonotype: The junction does not match germline at one end; this may be a read error. V usage is TRBV6-5 and J usage is TRBJ1-5, with D unclear. There are 14 residues in the CDR3. Germline V gives CDR1 MNHEY, CDR2 SVGAGI. The CDR3 loop is CAISYKRLNQPQHF. For the CDR3, the DNA is TGTGCCATCAGTTACAAGCGCCTCAATCAGCCCCAGCATTTT.

A few counts support this clonotype. The chain uses TRBV5-1 and TRBJ1-5; tentative D call: TRBD1 (5 bases). The CDR3 has 15 amino acids. CDR1 and CDR2 from the germline V gene are SGHRS and YFSETQ. The V and J ends lost 4 bases and 2 bases respectively, with 13 bases between them. As DNA, the CDR3 is TGCGCCAGCAGCGCAGGGTTTAGTGGCAATCAGCCCCAGCATTTT. It codes for CASSAGFSGNQPQHF.

J is TRBJ1-2 and V is TRBV5-6; D unclear. Trimming took 6 bases from V and 5 from J, leaving 20 bases between them. In germline, CDR1 is SGHDT, CDR2 YYEEEE. The CDR3 covers 15 residues. Here the CDR3 reads CASMEGPRWTYGYTF. In DNA form, the CDR3 reads TGTGCCAGCATGGAAGGGCCGCGGTGGACTTATGGCTACACCTTC.

This clonotype has ten or more counts. The CDR3 loop reads CASSDQRNTEAFF. The CDR3 DNA follows: TGTGCCAGTAGTGACCAACGGAACACTGAAGCTTTCTTT. The chain joins TRBV19 to TRBJ1-1; D call uncertain. The CDR3 consists of 13 residues. From germline, CDR1 is LNHDA and CDR2 SQIVND (reference sequence). V lost 5 bases to trimming and J lost 1 base, with 8 bases between them.

V gene TRBV7-8 combines with J gene TRBJ2-3; D uncertain. Trimming took off 5 bases at V and 3 bases at J, with 12 bases between the two ends. Germline V CDR1 and CDR2: SGHVS, FQNEAQ. This CDR3 contains 14 residues. As DNA, the CDR3 is TGTGCCAGCAGCCCGACAAGAGTAACAGATACGCAGTATTTT. Translated, it gives CASSPTRVTDTQYF.

The chain joins TRBV27 to TRBJ2-7; D is unresolved. Germline values: CDR1 MNHEY, CDR2 SMNVEV (reference sequence). This CDR3 is built from 13 residues. V gave up 3 bases and J gave up 3 bases, with 9 bases separating them. The CDR3 DNA sequence: TGTGCCAGCAGTTTGGCGGCTTACTACGAGCAGTACTTC. Residues: CASSLAAYYEQYF.

This clonotype appeared many times. The V call is TRBV10-3, the J call TRBJ1-1; D remains ambiguous. The CDR3 sequence is 14 residues long. Germline V CDR1 and CDR2: ENHRY, SYGVKD. V shed 2 bases and J shed 0 bases, with 7 bases lying between them. CDR3 region: CAISEREMNTEAFF. CDR3 bases: TGTGCCATCAGTGAGCGGGAAATGAACACTGAAGCTTTCTTT.

About this clonotype itself: A read error may be the cause here, since a much bigger clone is one base away. The V and J genes are TRBV29-1 and TRBJ2-7; possible D gene TRBD1, 5 bases. Germline values: CDR1 SQVTM, CDR2 ANQGSEA. The CDR3 spans 14 residues. CDR3 nucleotides: TGCAGCGTTGAAGGTTGGGGCAGCTCCTACGAGCGGTACTTC. This encodes CSVEGWGSSYERYF.

Turning to this clonotype: A read error may explain this, as a much larger clone is one base away. The chain couples TRBV19 to TRBJ2-5; D unresolved. The germline CDR1 and CDR2 sequences are LNHDA and SQIVND (reference sequence). Trimming pared 7 bases from V and 7 bases from J, leaving 19 bases between. The CDR3 is 14 residues long. The CDR3 bases are TGTGCCAGTAAGGTGAGACCCCGGGCTGGGACCCAGTACTTC. Translating it yields CASKVRPRAGTQYF.

The gene calls are TRBV10-3 and TRBJ2-3, with TRBD1 matching 7 bases. CDR3 length: 15 residues. With 2 bases clipped from V and 1 base from J, the junction kept 3 bases outside the gene matches. CDR1 and CDR2 from the germline V gene are ENHRY and SYGVKD. CDR3 sequence: CAISEMRGRTDTQYF. CDR3 nucleotides: TGTGCCATCAGTGAGATGAGGGGGCGCACAGATACGCAGTATTTT.

This clonotype has only a few counts. The chain uses TRBV5-5 and TRBJ2-7; 7 nucleotides match TRBD1. The J segment lost 6 bases and the V segment lost 4 bases, leaving 4 bases of the junction unmatched. The CDR3 covers 12 residues. Looked up from germline, CDR1 is SGHKS and CDR2 is YYEKEE (reference sequence). The CDR3 region is CASSTRDSEQYF. The CDR3 coding sequence is TGTGCCAGCAGCACCCGGGACAGCGAGCAGTACTTC.